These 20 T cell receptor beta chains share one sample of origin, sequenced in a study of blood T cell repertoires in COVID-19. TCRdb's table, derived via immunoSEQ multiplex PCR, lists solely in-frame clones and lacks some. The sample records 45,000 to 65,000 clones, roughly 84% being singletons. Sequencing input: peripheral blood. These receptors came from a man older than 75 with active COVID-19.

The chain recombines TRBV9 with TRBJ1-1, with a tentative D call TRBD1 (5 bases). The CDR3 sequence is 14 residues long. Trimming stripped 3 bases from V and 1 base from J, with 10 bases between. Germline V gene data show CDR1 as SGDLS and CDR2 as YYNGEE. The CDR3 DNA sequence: TGTGCCAGCAGCGAGGGGCAGAGGAACACTGAAGCTTTCTTT. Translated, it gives CASSEGQRNTEAFF.

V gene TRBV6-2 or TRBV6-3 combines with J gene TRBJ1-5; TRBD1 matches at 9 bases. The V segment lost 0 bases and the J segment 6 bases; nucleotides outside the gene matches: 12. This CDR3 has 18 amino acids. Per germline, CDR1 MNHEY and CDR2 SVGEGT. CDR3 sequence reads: CASSYSRDRAYLGQPQHF. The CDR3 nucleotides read TGTGCCAGCAGTTACTCCCGGGACAGGGCGTATTTGGGTCAGCCCCAGCATTTT.

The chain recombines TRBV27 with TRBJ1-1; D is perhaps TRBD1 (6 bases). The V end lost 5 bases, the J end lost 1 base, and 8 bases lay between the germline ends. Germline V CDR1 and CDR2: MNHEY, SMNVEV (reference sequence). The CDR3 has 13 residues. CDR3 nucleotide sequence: TGTGCCAGCAGTCAACAGGGGAACACTGAAGCTTTCTTT. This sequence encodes CASSQQGNTEAFF.

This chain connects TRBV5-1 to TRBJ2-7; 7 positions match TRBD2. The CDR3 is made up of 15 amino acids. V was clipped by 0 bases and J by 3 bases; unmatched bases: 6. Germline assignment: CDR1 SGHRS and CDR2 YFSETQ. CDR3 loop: CASSLDASGLYEQYF. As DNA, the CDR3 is TGCGCCAGCAGCTTGGACGCTAGCGGACTCTACGAGCAGTACTTC.

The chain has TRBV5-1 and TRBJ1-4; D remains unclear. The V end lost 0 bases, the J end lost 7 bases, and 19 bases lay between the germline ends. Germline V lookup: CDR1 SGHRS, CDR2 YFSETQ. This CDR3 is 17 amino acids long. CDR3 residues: CASSLGGLNQAGEKLFF. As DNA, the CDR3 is TGCGCCAGCAGCTTGGGAGGACTAAACCAGGCGGGTGAAAAACTGTTTTTT.

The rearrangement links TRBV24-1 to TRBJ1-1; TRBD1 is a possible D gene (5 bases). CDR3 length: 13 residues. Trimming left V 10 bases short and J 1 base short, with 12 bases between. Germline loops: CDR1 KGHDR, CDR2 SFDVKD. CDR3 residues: CATRRGTNTEAFF. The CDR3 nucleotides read TGTGCCACAAGGCGGGGGACGAACACTGAAGCTTTCTTT.

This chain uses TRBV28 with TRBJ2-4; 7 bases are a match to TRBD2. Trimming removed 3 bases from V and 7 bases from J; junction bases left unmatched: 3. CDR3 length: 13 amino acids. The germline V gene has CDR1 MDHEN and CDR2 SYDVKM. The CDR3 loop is CASSLGGDNIQYF. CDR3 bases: TGTGCCAGCAGTTTGGGAGGGGACAACATTCAGTACTTC. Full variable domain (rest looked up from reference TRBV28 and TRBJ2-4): DVKVTQSSRYLVKRTGEKVFLECVQDMDHENMFWYRQDPGLGLRLIYFSYDVKMKEKGDIPEGYSVSREKKERFSLILESASTNQTSMYLCASSLGGDNIQYFGAGTRLSVL.

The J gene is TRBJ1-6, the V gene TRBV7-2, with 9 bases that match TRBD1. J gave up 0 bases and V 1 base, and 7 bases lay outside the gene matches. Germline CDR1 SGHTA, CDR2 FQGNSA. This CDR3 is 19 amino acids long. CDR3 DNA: TGTGCCAGCAGCTTAGAGGGGACAGGGCTCAGCTCCTATAATTCACCCCTCCACTTT. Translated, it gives CASSLEGTGLSSYNSPLHF.

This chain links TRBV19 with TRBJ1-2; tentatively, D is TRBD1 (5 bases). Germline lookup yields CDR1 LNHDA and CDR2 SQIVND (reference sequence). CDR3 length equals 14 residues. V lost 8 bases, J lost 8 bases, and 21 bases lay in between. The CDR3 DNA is TGTGCCAGTGGGGCCCGTGAGGCGGTTATGGGCTACACCTTC. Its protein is CASGAREAVMGYTF.

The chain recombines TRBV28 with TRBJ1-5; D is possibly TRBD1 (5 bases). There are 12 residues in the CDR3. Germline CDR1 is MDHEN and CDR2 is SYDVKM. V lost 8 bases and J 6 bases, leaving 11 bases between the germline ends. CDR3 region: CASQGRSQPQHF. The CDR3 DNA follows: TGTGCCAGCCAGGGCCGGAGTCAGCCCCAGCATTTT.

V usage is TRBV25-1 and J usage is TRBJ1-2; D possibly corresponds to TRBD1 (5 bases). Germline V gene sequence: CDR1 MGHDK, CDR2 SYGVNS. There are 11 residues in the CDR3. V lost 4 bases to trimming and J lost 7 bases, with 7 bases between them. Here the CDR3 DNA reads TGTGCCAGCAGTGCTCAGGGTGGCTACACCTTC. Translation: CASSAQGGYTF.

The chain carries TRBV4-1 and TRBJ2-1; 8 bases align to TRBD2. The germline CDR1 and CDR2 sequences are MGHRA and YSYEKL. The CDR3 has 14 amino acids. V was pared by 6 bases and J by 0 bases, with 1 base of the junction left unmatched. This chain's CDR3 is CASSTSGSYNEQFF. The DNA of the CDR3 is TGCGCCAGCAGTACTAGCGGCTCCTACAATGAGCAGTTCTTC.

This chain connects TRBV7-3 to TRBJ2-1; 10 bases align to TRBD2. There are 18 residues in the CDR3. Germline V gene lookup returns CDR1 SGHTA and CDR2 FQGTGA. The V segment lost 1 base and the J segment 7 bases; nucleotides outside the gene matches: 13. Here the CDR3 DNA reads TGTGCCAGCAGCTTAAGGGCTAGCGGGAGTGGAGTTCAAAATGAGCAGTTCTTC. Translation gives CASSLRASGSGVQNEQFF.

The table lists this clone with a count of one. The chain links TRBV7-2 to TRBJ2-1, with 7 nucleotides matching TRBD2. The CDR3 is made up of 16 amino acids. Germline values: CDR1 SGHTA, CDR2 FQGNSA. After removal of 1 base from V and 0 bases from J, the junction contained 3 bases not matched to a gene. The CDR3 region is CASSLEGGSSYNEQFF. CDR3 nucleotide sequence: TGTGCCAGCAGCTTAGAGGGCGGGAGCTCCTACAATGAGCAGTTCTTC.

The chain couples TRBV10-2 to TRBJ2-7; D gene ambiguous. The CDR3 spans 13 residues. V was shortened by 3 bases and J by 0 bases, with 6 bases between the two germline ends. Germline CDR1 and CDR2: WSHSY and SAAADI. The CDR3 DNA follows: TGCGCCAGCAGTGATAGAGACTCCTACGAGCAGTACTTC. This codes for CASSDRDSYEQYF.

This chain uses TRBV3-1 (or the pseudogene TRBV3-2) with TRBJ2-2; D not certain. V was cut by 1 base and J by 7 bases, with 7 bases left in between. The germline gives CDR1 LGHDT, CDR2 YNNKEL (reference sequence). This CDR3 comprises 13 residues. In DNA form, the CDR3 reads TGTGCCAGCAGCCAAGCGTCGGTCGGGGAGCTGTTTTTT. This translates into CASSQASVGELFF.

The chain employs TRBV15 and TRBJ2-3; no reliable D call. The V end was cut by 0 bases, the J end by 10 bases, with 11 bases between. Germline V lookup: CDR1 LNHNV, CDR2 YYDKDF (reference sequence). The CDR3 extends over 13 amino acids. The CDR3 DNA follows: TGTGCCACCAGCAGAGAAGGTGGGCCGGCGCAGTATTTT. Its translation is CATSREGGPAQYF. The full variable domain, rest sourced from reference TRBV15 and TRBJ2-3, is DAMVIQNPRYQVTQFGKPVTLSCSQTLNHNVMYWYQQKSSQAPKLLFHYYDKDFNNEADTPDNFQSRRPNTSFCFLDIRSPGLGDTAMYLCATSREGGPAQYFGPGTRLTVL.

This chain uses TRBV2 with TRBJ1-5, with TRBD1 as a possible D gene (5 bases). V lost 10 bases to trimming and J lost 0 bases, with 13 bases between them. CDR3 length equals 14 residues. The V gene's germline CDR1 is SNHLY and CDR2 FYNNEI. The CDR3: CATRAGLSNQPQHF. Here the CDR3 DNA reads TGTGCCACCAGGGCGGGACTTAGCAATCAGCCCCAGCATTTT.

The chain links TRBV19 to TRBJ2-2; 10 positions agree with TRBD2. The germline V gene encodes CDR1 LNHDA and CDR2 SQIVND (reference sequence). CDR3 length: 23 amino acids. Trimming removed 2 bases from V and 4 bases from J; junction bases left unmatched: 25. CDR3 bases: TGTGCCAGTAGTATATCGAGCGGGGGGGGCTGGGCAGGGTCGAGCCTATTCACCGGGGAGCTGTTTTTT. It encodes CASSISSGGGWAGSSLFTGELFF.

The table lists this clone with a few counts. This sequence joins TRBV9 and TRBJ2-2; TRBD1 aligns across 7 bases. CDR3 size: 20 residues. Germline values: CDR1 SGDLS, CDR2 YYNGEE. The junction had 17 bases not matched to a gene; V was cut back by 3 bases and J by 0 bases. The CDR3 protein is CASSARTGTAELPNTGELFF. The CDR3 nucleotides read TGTGCCAGCAGCGCTAGAACCGGGACAGCAGAACTACCGAACACCGGGGAGCTGTTTTTT.